The clone carrying this T cell receptor beta chain appeared a single time. TCRdb's copy holds only in-frame clones and misses some; the assay was immunoSEQ multiplex PCR. The sample includes some 200,000 clones, around 87% of them seen just once. This entry belongs to a study of blood T cell repertoires in COVID-19. Across the whole study: Donors of Cohort 3 who recovered were those that had two negative PCRs, clearance, or symptom resolution. Sample material is recorded as cDNA or gDNA derived from T cells, B-cell-depleted T cells, or PBMCs.

In germline, CDR1 is SGHVS, CDR2 FNYEAQ. V was clipped by 5 bases and J by 6 bases; unmatched bases: 12. The CDR3 spans 17 residues. The receptor was derived from a man aged 25-45 years in a cohort exposed to, infected with or recovered from COVID-19 (not recorded which). The chain carries TRBV7-6 and TRBJ2-1; TRBD2 matches at 11 bases. Source material: PBMCs or T cells enriched from blood (not recorded which). The CDR3 reads CASSTKKVAGGPNEQFF. The CDR3 DNA is TGTGCCAGCAGCACGAAAAAAGTAGCGGGAGGGCCCAATGAGCAGTTCTTC.